The entry that follows covers one TCR beta chain sequence. The data were taken from a study of T cells after yellow fever vaccination. TCRdb reprocessed the 5' RACE reads via MiXCR and lists one record per CDR3 protein. In the table there are 400,000 or so distinct CDR3 sequences, roughly 20% of which are singletons. The CDR3 has 15 residues. The V gene's germline CDR1 is SGHRS and CDR2 YFSETQ. Between the trimmed V and J ends, which lost 0 bases and 8 bases, there was a span of 17 bases. This sequence originates from a man younger than 35 who received the YFV17D yellow fever vaccine. V gene TRBV5-1 combines with J gene TRBJ1-2; D ambiguous. The specimen was PBMCs, collected before the yellow fever booster vaccination. The CDR3 is CASSLVSDHSGGYTF. Here the CDR3 DNA reads TGCGCCAGCAGCTTGGTTTCAGACCATTCAGGAGGCTACACCTTC.